The rows below give T cell receptor beta chains drawn from one sample of a study of blood T cells in healthy people across ages. TCRdb re-analysed the 5' RACE reads in MiXCR, keeping a single row per CDR3 protein. The data hold about 680,000 distinct CDR3 sequences, with around half observed a single time. Sequenced input: blood. These receptors came from an older woman in good health. Each CDR3 is given with its conserved first and last residue. A D gene is named only where the DNA matches it firmly. For some rows the clone size is stated as once, few or many, or as a class when expanded; others skip it.

size	V	D	J	DNA	CDR3
few	TRBV6-2/TRBV6-3	TRBD2	TRBJ2-1	TGTGCCAGCAGCTTGAGGACTAGCGGGAGTATCCCTGAGCAGTTCTTC	CASSLRTSGSIPEQFF
-	TRBV6-2/TRBV6-3	TRBD1	TRBJ2-7	TGTGCCAGCAGTCGCCTCCGACAGGGATCGAGCGAGCAGTACTTC	CASSRLRQGSSEQYF
few	TRBV4-2	-	TRBJ1-2	TGTGCCAGCAGCCCCCCCGACGGGCTTAATGGCTACACCTTC	CASSPPDGLNGYTF
-	TRBV10-3	-	TRBJ2-1	TGTGCCATCAGTGAGGCGCTCTACAATGAGCAGTTCTTC	CAISEALYNEQFF
-	TRBV29-1	-	TRBJ2-5	TGCAGCGGGACCCCCGGGGCTGGGGAAGAGACCCAGTACTTC	CSGTPGAGEETQYF
-	TRBV4-3	TRBD2	TRBJ2-1	TGCGCCAGCAGCCTTAGCGGGAGAGGGGGTTACAATGAGCAGTTCTTC	CASSLSGRGGYNEQFF
-	TRBV28	-	TRBJ2-1	TGTGCCAGCAGTGGGTCCCCTCCGTACAATGAGCAGTTCTTC	CASSGSPPYNEQFF
-	TRBV12-3/TRBV12-4	TRBD2	TRBJ2-1	TGTGCCATCCTGACTAGCGGGAGGTACAATGAGCAGTTCTTC	CAILTSGRYNEQFF
-	TRBV5-1	TRBD2	TRBJ2-1	TGCGCCAGCAGCTTGAGCGGGGGCAAGGAGCAGTTCTTC	CASSLSGGKEQFF
-	TRBV20-1	-	TRBJ2-3	TGCAGTGCTTTGAAGGCCTCAACAGATACGCAGTATTTT	CSALKASTDTQYF
few	TRBV5-1	TRBD1	TRBJ2-1	TGCGCCAGCAGCTTGGGGGCAGGGGGTAATGAGCAGTTCTTC	CASSLGAGGNEQFF
-	TRBV5-1	-	TRBJ2-3	TGCGCCAGCAGCCCGCTACTAGGACCCGATACGCAGTATTTT	CASSPLLGPDTQYF
-	TRBV25-1	-	TRBJ1-4	TGTGCCAGCAGTGAAGTTCGGGACGGTGAAAAACTGTTTTTT	CASSEVRDGEKLFF
-	TRBV28	TRBD1	TRBJ2-7	TGTGCCAGCACCTACCTACAAAGGACAGGGGAGAACGAGCAGTACTTC	CASTYLQRTGENEQYF
once	TRBV30	-	TRBJ1-5	TGTGCCTGGAGTGTATCCCGGGGCAATCAGCCCCAGCATTTT	CAWSVSRGNQPQHF
-	TRBV29-1	-	TRBJ2-5	TGCAGCGTTGAGCAGGGGTTGTCCGGGACTACCCAAGAGACCCAGTACTTC	CSVEQGLSGTTQETQYF
once	TRBV20-1	-	TRBJ2-1	TGCAGTGCTGGGGTCTATTGGGATTACAATGAGCAGTTCTTC	CSAGVYWDYNEQFF
-	TRBV4-2	-	TRBJ1-2	TGTGCCAGCAGCCAAGACAGGGAAGGCGGCTGCACCTTC	CASSQDREGGCTF
few	TRBV12-3/TRBV12-4	TRBD2	TRBJ2-1	TGTGCCAGCACCCGGGAGGTTAACTACAATGAGCAGTTCTTC	CASTREVNYNEQFF
-	TRBV7-2	-	TRBJ2-3	TGTGCCAGCAGCCGAACCACATCACCGGCAAGTGGTGGGCAGTATTTT	CASSRTTSPASGGQYF
few	TRBV12-5	TRBD2	TRBJ2-3	TGTGCTAGTGGTACTAGCGGGAGTGGAGATACGCAGTATTTT	CASGTSGSGDTQYF
-	TRBV4-3	TRBD1	TRBJ2-5	TGCGCCAGCAGCCAAGCGTGGGACAGGGGTTGGGAGACCCAGTACTTC	CASSQAWDRGWETQYF
-	TRBV6-4	TRBD1	TRBJ2-6	TGTGCCAGCAGTGACGCGGCAGGGGGCACTGGGGCCAACGTCCTGACTTTC	CASSDAAGGTGANVLTF
-	TRBV4-3	TRBD2	TRBJ2-3	TGCGCCAGCAGCTTACGGACTAGCGGGAGGCCAGATACGCAGTATTTT	CASSLRTSGRPDTQYF